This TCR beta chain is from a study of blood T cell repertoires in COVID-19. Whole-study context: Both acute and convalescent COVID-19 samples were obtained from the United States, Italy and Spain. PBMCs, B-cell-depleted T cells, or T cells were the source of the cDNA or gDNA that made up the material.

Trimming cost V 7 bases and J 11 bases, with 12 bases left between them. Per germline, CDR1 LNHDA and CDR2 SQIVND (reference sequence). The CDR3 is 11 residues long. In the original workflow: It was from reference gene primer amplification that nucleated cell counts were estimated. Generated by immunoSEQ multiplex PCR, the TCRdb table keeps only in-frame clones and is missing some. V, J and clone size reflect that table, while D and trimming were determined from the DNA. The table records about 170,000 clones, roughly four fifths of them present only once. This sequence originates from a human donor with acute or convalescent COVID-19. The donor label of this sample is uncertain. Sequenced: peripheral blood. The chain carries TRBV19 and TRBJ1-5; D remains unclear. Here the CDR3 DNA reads TGTGCCAGTACCGGGGTGACGGCCCAGCATTTT. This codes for CASTGVTAQHF.